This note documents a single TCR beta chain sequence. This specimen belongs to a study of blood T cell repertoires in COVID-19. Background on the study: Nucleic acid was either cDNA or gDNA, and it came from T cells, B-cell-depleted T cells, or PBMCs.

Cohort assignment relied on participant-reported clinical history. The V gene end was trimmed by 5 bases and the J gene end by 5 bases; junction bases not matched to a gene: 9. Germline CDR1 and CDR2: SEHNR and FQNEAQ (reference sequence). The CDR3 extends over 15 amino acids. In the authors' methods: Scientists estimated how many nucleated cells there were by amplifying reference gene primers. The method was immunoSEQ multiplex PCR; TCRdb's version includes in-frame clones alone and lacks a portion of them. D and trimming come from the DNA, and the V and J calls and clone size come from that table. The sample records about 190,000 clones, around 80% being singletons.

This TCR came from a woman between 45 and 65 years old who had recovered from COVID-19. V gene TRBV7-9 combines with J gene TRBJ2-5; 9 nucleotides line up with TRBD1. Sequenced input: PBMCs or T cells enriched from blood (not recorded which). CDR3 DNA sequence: TGTGCCAGCAGCCCCATCCCGACAGGGGGGGAGACCCAGTACTTC. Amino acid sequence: CASSPIPTGGETQYF.